This T cell receptor (beta chain) was sequenced during a study of liver allograft versus peripheral blood T cells. Study-level background: The authors compared T cell receptor repertoires in transplanted livers with those in the peripheral blood of recipients. General study points: The authors reported that T cell receptor repertoires inside liver allografts differed from those in peripheral blood.

TCRdb re-called the reads through MiXCR, storing one row per CDR3 protein. The data show 9,000 to 10,000 distinct CDR3 sequences, with roughly 20% seen just once and 1% to 1.5% held by the top ten. Of note for this clonotype: The antigen is undetermined.

This clonotype was sampled from a human patient who had a liver transplant. Some T cells may be provided by the graft donor.

This CDR3 is CASGLVGLRGREKLFF. The CDR3 nucleotides read TGTGCTAGTGGTTTGGTAGGCCTCAGGGGGCGAGAAAAACTGTTTTTT. V gene TRBV12-5 combines with J gene TRBJ1-4, with 8 bases fitting TRBD1. From germline, CDR1 is LGHNT and CDR2 FRNRAP. The CDR3 has 16 residues. The trim removed 0 bases at V and 8 bases at J, leaving 8 bases unmatched.